Described below is a single TCR beta chain sequence and its context. Libraries of TCR beta came from iRepertoire HTBI primers plus Arm-PCR of CDR3 regions. TCRdb re-called the multiplex PCR reads with MiXCR, one entry per CDR3 protein. The sample yields 650,000 to 700,000 distinct CDR3 sequences, 25% to 35% seen once. This specimen belongs to a study of regulatory T cells in long-lasting Graves disease. Time point in this sample: persistent/refractory GD, antithyroid drugs over 5 years with positive TRAb. Scientists built the TCR library using RNA that was extracted from PBMCs. In Xi'an, China, an endocrinology department was the source of patients. CDR1 is ENHRY, CDR2 SYGVKD, per germline. The CDR3 has 15 amino acids. Trimming removed 2 bases from V and 2 bases from J; junction bases left unmatched: 0.

The rearrangement joins TRBV10-3 to TRBJ2-7, with TRBD2 identical over 13 bases. This TCR was recovered from a female donor with Graves disease. The sample in question was peripheral blood mononuclear cells (PBMCs), obtained when the disease was refractory, from a patient treated with antithyroid drugs. CDR3 bases: TGTGCCATCAGTGAGGGGACTAGCGGGACCTACGAGCAGTACTTC. Amino acid sequence: CAISEGTSGTYEQYF.